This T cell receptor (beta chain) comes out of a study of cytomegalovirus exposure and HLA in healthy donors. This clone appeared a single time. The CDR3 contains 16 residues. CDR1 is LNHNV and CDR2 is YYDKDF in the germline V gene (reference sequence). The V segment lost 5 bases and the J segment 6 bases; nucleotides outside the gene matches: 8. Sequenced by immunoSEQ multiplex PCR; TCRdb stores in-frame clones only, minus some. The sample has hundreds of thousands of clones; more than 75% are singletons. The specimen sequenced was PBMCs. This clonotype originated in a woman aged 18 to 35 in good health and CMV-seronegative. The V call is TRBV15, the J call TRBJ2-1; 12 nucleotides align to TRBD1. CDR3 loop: CATSPWDRGLGNEQFF. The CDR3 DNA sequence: TGTGCCACCAGCCCATGGGACAGGGGGCTAGGCAATGAGCAGTTCTTC.